The next 32 T cell receptor beta chains were all read from a single sample in a study of monozygotic twins with inflammatory bowel disease. TCRdb re-analyzed the 5' RACE reads; it lists each CDR3 protein once, without DNA. The specimen's table records about 140,000 distinct CDR3 sequences. Sequenced sample: blood. These receptors were taken from a human donor with ulcerative colitis or Crohn's disease, or a healthy co-twin of an affected twin (not recorded which).

V gene TRBV20-1 combines with J gene TRBJ1-5; TCRdb's assignment of TRBD1 cannot be checked, as there is no DNA. Germline V gene lookup returns CDR1 DFQATT and CDR2 SNEGSKA (reference sequence). The CDR3 is 14 residues long. CDR3 protein: CSANRFDSNQPQHF.

V gene TRBV27 combines with J gene TRBJ2-2; TCRdb outputs TRBD2, but without DNA this stays unchecked. This CDR3 comprises 16 residues. Germline CDR1 and CDR2: MNHEY and SMNVEV (reference sequence). The CDR3 loop reads CASSLSTSPNTGELFF.

V is TRBV28 and J is TRBJ2-2; TCRdb gives TRBD1 as the D gene, but with no DNA this cannot be confirmed. This CDR3 has 15 amino acids. Per germline, CDR1 MDHEN and CDR2 SYDVKM. CDR3 in amino acids: CASRLTGGFTGELFF. Variable domain in full (rest from reference TRBV28 and TRBJ2-2): DVKVTQSSRYLVKRTGEKVFLECVQDMDHENMFWYRQDPGLGLRLIYFSYDVKMKEKGDIPEGYSVSREKKERFSLILESASTNQTSMYLCASRLTGGFTGELFFGEGSRLTVL.

This chain connects TRBV6-2 or TRBV6-3 to TRBJ2-5; TCRdb names TRBD2, which stays unverified in the absence of DNA. The CDR3 totals 13 residues. Per the germline V gene, CDR1 is MNHEY and CDR2 is SVGEGT. The CDR3 reads CASRPLGRETQYF.

V gene TRBV5-8 combines with J gene TRBJ2-1; TCRdb reports TRBD2, a call that lacks DNA to check it against. This CDR3 contains 13 residues. In germline, CDR1 is SGHTS, CDR2 YDEGEE. The CDR3 here is CASSFSGHNEQFF.

V and J are TRBV7-2 and TRBJ2-5; the D call from TCRdb, TRBD2, cannot be confirmed without DNA. This CDR3 is 15 amino acids long. From germline, CDR1 is SGHTA and CDR2 FQGNSA. The CDR3 spells CASSLVSSSGETQYF.

The chain employs TRBV7-2 and TRBJ2-1; TCRdb designates TRBD1, a call that cannot be tested without DNA. The CDR3 totals 16 residues. Per germline, CDR1 SGHTA and CDR2 FQGNSA. CDR3: CASSSTGTSNYNEQFF. The variable domain in full, with the rest retrieved from reference TRBV7-2 and TRBJ2-1, is GAGVSQSPSNKVTEKGKDVELRCDPISGHTALYWYRQSLGQGLEFLIYFQGNSAPDKSGLPSDRFSAERTGGSVSTLTIQRTQQEDSAVYLCASSSTGTSNYNEQFFGPGTRLTVL.

V gene TRBV25-1 combines with J gene TRBJ2-7; the TRBD2 assignment by TCRdb is unverifiable without DNA. The CDR3 runs 17 residues. In germline, CDR1 is MGHDK, CDR2 SYGVNS. The CDR3 protein is CASQGLAGVSLSYEQYF.

The rearrangement uses TRBV9 and TRBJ1-1. The CDR3 is 13 residues long. Germline CDR1 SGDLS, CDR2 YYNGEE. The chain's CDR3 is CASSVGVGTEAFF.

This chain uses TRBV28 with TRBJ2-3; TCRdb gives TRBD2 as the D gene, but with no DNA this cannot be confirmed. Germline-derived CDR1 and CDR2 are MDHEN and SYDVKM. This CDR3 spans 14 amino acids. The CDR3 sequence: CASRRDFGTDTQYF.

The chain links TRBV7-9 to TRBJ2-1; TCRdb's assignment of TRBD2 cannot be checked, as there is no DNA. Germline V gives CDR1 SEHNR, CDR2 FQNEAQ (reference sequence). The CDR3 runs 16 residues. CDR3 protein: CASSQGSAGPGNEQFF.

This chain joins TRBV28 and TRBJ1-1; as DNA is missing, the TRBD1 call by TCRdb cannot be tested. Germline V gene lookup returns CDR1 MDHEN and CDR2 SYDVKM. The CDR3 contains 13 residues. CDR3 region: CASSQGRTSEAFF.

CDR3 protein: CASRGQGLGTQYF. The rearrangement links TRBV5-1 to TRBJ2-5; the D call from TCRdb, TRBD1, cannot be confirmed without DNA. The CDR3 is made up of 13 amino acids. Germline lookup yields CDR1 SGHRS and CDR2 YFSETQ.

Here the CDR3 reads CASTLAPTGVRSPLHF. The gene calls are TRBV5-1 and TRBJ1-6; TCRdb indicates TRBD1, and absent DNA this call remains unverified. The CDR3 is 16 amino acids. The germline gives CDR1 SGHRS, CDR2 YFSETQ.

The chain links TRBV5-6 to TRBJ2-7. The CDR3 has 15 amino acids. Germline CDR1 reads SGHDT; CDR2 reads YYEEEE. Here the CDR3 reads CASSLISRHSYEQYF.

V usage is TRBV5-1 and J usage is TRBJ2-3; the D call from TCRdb, TRBD2, cannot be confirmed without DNA. This CDR3 comprises 17 residues. CDR1 and CDR2 from the germline V gene are SGHRS and YFSETQ. The chain's CDR3 is CASSWGASGRSEDTQYF.

This sequence joins TRBV30 and TRBJ1-1. The CDR3 totals 14 residues. Germline assignment: CDR1 GTSNPN and CDR2 SVGIG (reference sequence). The CDR3 region is CAWSVGRRDSLSSF.

The V gene is TRBV11-1, the J gene TRBJ2-3; TCRdb selects TRBD1, and the lack of DNA leaves this call unchecked. This CDR3 is built from 18 residues. Germline CDR1 and CDR2: SGHAT and FQDESV (reference sequence). The CDR3 is CASSLPSRGQGLTDTQYF. Using reference TRBV11-1 and TRBJ2-3 for the parts outside the CDR3, the full variable domain is EAEVAQSPRYKITEKSQAVAFWCDPISGHATLYWYRQILGQGPELLVQFQDESVVDDSQLPKDRFSAERLKGVDSTLKIQPAELGDSAMYLCASSLPSRGQGLTDTQYFGPGTRLTVL.

V gene TRBV5-4 combines with J gene TRBJ1-2; TCRdb's D call of TRBD1 is untestable without DNA. There are 14 residues in the CDR3. CDR1 and CDR2 (germline): SGHNT, YYREEE (reference sequence). The CDR3 here is CASSYGQGNYGYTF.

The chain joins TRBV11-2 to TRBJ1-2. The CDR3 has 17 residues. Germline V lookup: CDR1 SGHAT, CDR2 FQNNGV. Here the CDR3 reads CASRPRPVEQVIYGYTF.

The V gene is TRBV20-1, the J gene TRBJ2-5; TCRdb calls TRBD2, which cannot be checked without DNA. Germline values: CDR1 DFQATT, CDR2 SNEGSKA (reference sequence). CDR3 length equals 16 residues. Here the CDR3 reads CSASWGRGASKETQYF.

V is TRBV29-1 and J is TRBJ2-2; TCRdb selects TRBD2, and the lack of DNA leaves this call unchecked. The CDR3 covers 13 residues. CDR1 and CDR2 (germline): SQVTM, ANQGSEA. The CDR3 loop reads CSVVPSGPGELFF.

The V gene is TRBV20-1, the J gene TRBJ1-1. The CDR3 is made up of 15 amino acids. Germline assignment: CDR1 DFQATT and CDR2 SNEGSKA (reference sequence). CDR3: CSARDRRPVNTEAFF.

The gene calls are TRBV20-1 and TRBJ1-5. Germline CDR1 DFQATT, CDR2 SNEGSKA (reference sequence). The CDR3 is made up of 13 amino acids. CDR3: CSAIRNTNQPQHF.

The chain joins TRBV20-1 to TRBJ2-5; there is no DNA to check the TCRdb D call of TRBD2. The CDR3 consists of 15 residues. Germline V gene sequence: CDR1 DFQATT, CDR2 SNEGSKA (reference sequence). The CDR3: CSARDGREGQETQYF.

The chain carries TRBV7-2 and TRBJ1-5. The CDR3 length is 15 residues. Germline loops: CDR1 SGHTA, CDR2 FQGNSA. The CDR3: CASSLGGTSNQPQHF.

The V and J genes are TRBV7-2 and TRBJ2-4; TCRdb selects TRBD1, and the lack of DNA leaves this call unchecked. The CDR3 consists of 14 residues. Germline-derived CDR1 and CDR2 are SGHTA and FQGNSA. CDR3 region: CASSLQGAINIQYF.

This chain connects TRBV12-3 or TRBV12-4 to TRBJ1-1; TCRdb gives TRBD1 as the D gene, but with no DNA this cannot be confirmed. CDR3 length equals 14 residues. The CDR3 loop is CASSFRRGVTEAFF.

The V and J genes are TRBV5-1 and TRBJ1-1. Germline values: CDR1 SGHRS, CDR2 YFSETQ. The length of the CDR3 is 15 residues. The CDR3 sequence: CASSHQTTRSTEAFF.

This chain uses TRBV6-6 with TRBJ1-2; TCRdb indicates TRBD1, and absent DNA this call remains unverified. Germline loops: CDR1 MNHNY, CDR2 SVGAGI (reference sequence). The CDR3 contains 13 residues. The CDR3 sequence: CARSTGTNYGYTF.

J is TRBJ2-5 and V is TRBV5-1. CDR3 length equals 15 residues. Germline assignment: CDR1 SGHRS and CDR2 YFSETQ. This chain's CDR3 is CASSLLPEGTETQYF.

The V and J genes are TRBV20-1 and TRBJ2-1; with no DNA, the TCRdb D assignment of TRBD2 cannot be verified. Germline CDR1 DFQATT, CDR2 SNEGSKA (reference sequence). This CDR3 contains 14 residues. The CDR3 is CSARVSGNYNEQFF.